Below, 15 T cell receptor beta chains from the same sample are listed, as sequenced in a study of blood T cell repertoires in COVID-19. Repertoires were generated with immunoSEQ multiplex PCR, while TCRdb's copy carries only in-frame clones and drops some. Of 300,000 to 450,000 clones in the sample, 87% were seen once. Input material: PBMCs or T cells enriched from blood (not recorded which). The origin of the receptors is a woman aged 25 to 39 who had recovered from COVID-19.

Here the CDR3 reads CASCRDRASNYGYTF. The CDR3 region has the DNA TGTGCCAGCTGCCGGGACAGGGCTTCGAACTATGGCTACACCTTC. The chain employs TRBV2 and TRBJ1-2; 9 bases are a match to TRBD1. There are 15 residues in the CDR3. V shed 8 bases and J 2 bases; nucleotides not matched to a gene: 9. The germline V gene encodes CDR1 SNHLY and CDR2 FYNNEI.

V and J are TRBV14 and TRBJ1-3; D not resolved. This CDR3 region has 14 residues. From germline, CDR1 is SGHDN and CDR2 FVKESK. V lost 11 bases and J 1 base, leaving 15 bases between the germline ends. The CDR3 nucleotides read TGTGCCTCACGCCAAGCATCGTCTGGAAACACCATATATTTT. Translating it yields CASRQASSGNTIYF.

V is TRBV2 and J is TRBJ2-3, with 15 bases fitting TRBD2. The germline gives CDR1 SNHLY, CDR2 FYNNEI. The CDR3 is 22 residues long. The V segment lost 8 bases and the J segment 3 bases; nucleotides outside the gene matches: 24. This chain's CDR3 is CASPGDVGLAGGPVPGTDTQYF. The CDR3 nucleotides read TGTGCCAGCCCCGGAGACGTCGGACTAGCGGGGGGGCCAGTCCCGGGAACAGATACGCAGTATTTT.

V is TRBV14 and J is TRBJ2-3; D gene ambiguous. Trimming cost V 4 bases and J 1 base, with 9 bases left between them. The CDR3 loop spans 14 amino acids. CDR1 is SGHDN, CDR2 FVKESK, per germline. CDR3 in DNA: TGTGCCAGCAGCCTCCTGCAGGGCACAGATACGCAGTATTTT. Translated: CASSLLQGTDTQYF.

V gene TRBV19 combines with J gene TRBJ2-2, with a possible D match to TRBD1 (6 bases). Trimming cost V 5 bases and J 6 bases, with 7 bases left between them. Germline V gene lookup returns CDR1 LNHDA and CDR2 SQIVND (reference sequence). This CDR3 contains 12 residues. CDR3 protein: CASSHRAGELFF. The DNA of the CDR3 is TGTGCCAGTAGTCACAGGGCCGGGGAGCTGTTTTTT.

The rearrangement links TRBV30 to TRBJ1-6; TRBD1 matches at 7 bases. The CDR3 spans 18 residues. Germline V CDR1 and CDR2: GTSNPN, SVGIG (reference sequence). After removal of 4 bases from V and 9 bases from J, the junction contained 21 bases not matched to a gene. For the CDR3, the DNA is TGTGCCTGGAAGGCCTTACAACGAACAGGGCAGGGGGGTTCACCCCTCCACTTT. Its protein is CAWKALQRTGQGGSPLHF. The full variable domain, its missing parts supplied by reference TRBV30 and TRBJ1-6, is SQTIHQWPATLVQPVGSPLSLECTVEGTSNPNLYWYRQAAGRGLQLLFYSVGIGQISSEVPQNLSASRPQDRQFILSSKKLLLSDSGFYLCAWKALQRTGQGGSPLHFGNGTRLTVT.

The chain employs TRBV7-6 and TRBJ2-1; 9 bases match TRBD2. Germline CDR1 and CDR2: SGHVS and FNYEAQ. This CDR3 has 16 amino acids. V shed 1 base and J 6 bases; nucleotides not matched to a gene: 7. The CDR3 here is CASSLVGTSMGNEQFF. CDR3 DNA: TGTGCCAGCAGCTTAGTCGGGACTAGCATGGGCAATGAGCAGTTCTTC.

This chain uses TRBV7-2 with TRBJ2-5; tentatively, D is TRBD2 (5 bases). The CDR3 sequence is 14 residues long. Trimming stripped 5 bases from V and 3 bases from J, with 13 bases between. Germline V gene sequence: CDR1 SGHTA, CDR2 FQGNSA. This CDR3 reads CASSPTSGEETQYF. CDR3 nucleotides: TGTGCCAGCAGCCCGACAAGCGGAGAAGAGACCCAGTACTTC.

The V gene is TRBV5-1, the J gene TRBJ2-3; 8 nucleotides agree with TRBD1. The V gene's germline CDR1 is SGHRS and CDR2 YFSETQ. Unmatched junction bases numbered 4, after V lost 0 bases and J lost 1 base. CDR3 length equals 16 residues. CDR3 in amino acids: CASSLAKTGGTDTQYF. CDR3 DNA sequence: TGCGCCAGCAGCTTGGCCAAGACAGGGGGCACAGATACGCAGTATTTT.

The count of this clone is one. This chain joins TRBV5-5 and TRBJ1-5, with D possibly matching TRBD1 (6 bases). This CDR3 spans 16 amino acids. The germline V and J ends were trimmed by 4 bases and 0 bases, with 14 bases remaining between them. CDR1 is SGHKS, CDR2 YYEKEE, per germline (reference sequence). CDR3 sequence: CASSTGQLYSNQPQHF. The DNA for the CDR3 is TGTGCCAGCAGCACCGGACAGCTTTATAGCAATCAGCCCCAGCATTTT. The whole variable domain, filled in from reference TRBV5-5 and TRBJ1-5, reads DAGVTQSPTHLIKTRGQQVTLRCSPISGHKSVSWYQQVLGQGPQFIFQYYEKEERGRGNFPDRFSARQFPNYSSELNVNALLLGDSALYLCASSTGQLYSNQPQHFGDGTRLSIL.

The genes are TRBV6-5 and TRBJ1-3, with TRBD1 matching over 7 bases. This CDR3 region has 14 residues. The germline gives CDR1 MNHEY, CDR2 SVGAGI. Unmatched junction bases numbered 2, after V lost 4 bases and J lost 2 bases. CDR3 nucleotide sequence: TGTGCCAGCAGTTTCACAGGGGCTGGAAACACCATATATTTT. Amino acids: CASSFTGAGNTIYF.

The genes are TRBV2 and TRBJ1-2, with a possible D match to TRBD1 (5 bases). This CDR3 is built from 13 residues. Germline V gives CDR1 SNHLY, CDR2 FYNNEI. Trimming left V 2 bases short and J 4 bases short, with 8 bases between. This CDR3 reads CASSENGAYGYTF. DNA of the CDR3: TGTGCCAGCAGTGAAAATGGGGCCTATGGCTACACCTTC. Drawing the rest from reference TRBV2 and TRBJ1-2, the complete variable domain is EPEVTQTPSHQVTQMGQEVILRCVPISNHLYFYWYRQILGQKVEFLVSFYNNEISEKSEIFDDQFSVERPDGSNFTLKIRSTKLEDSAMYFCASSENGAYGYTFGSGTRLTVV.

This sequence joins TRBV12-3 or TRBV12-4 and TRBJ2-7; weak D call: TRBD1 (6 bases). V dropped 8 bases and J dropped 4 bases, with 12 bases sitting between them. There are 12 residues in the CDR3. The CDR3: CASSQGRYEQYF. Written as DNA, the CDR3 is TGTGCCAGCTCACAGGGTCGTTACGAGCAGTACTTC.

V usage is TRBV6-2 or TRBV6-3 and J usage is TRBJ2-1, with D perhaps matching TRBD2 (6 bases). Germline V CDR1 and CDR2: MNHEY, SVGEGT. The CDR3 extends over 18 amino acids. The V end was cut by 0 bases, the J end by 7 bases, with 22 bases between. The CDR3 protein is CASSYSGAGTAQRNEQFF. DNA for the CDR3: TGTGCCAGCAGTTACTCCGGGGCGGGAACAGCCCAAAGGAATGAGCAGTTCTTC.

The J gene is TRBJ2-3, the V gene TRBV28; possibly TRBD1 for D (6 bases). The CDR3 runs 15 residues. Per the germline V gene, CDR1 is MDHEN and CDR2 is SYDVKM. V shed 6 bases and J shed 3 bases, with 16 bases lying between them. The CDR3 bases are TGTGCCAGCAGGACAACTAACAGGGCTACAGATACGCAGTATTTT. Translating gives CASRTTNRATDTQYF.